This TCR beta chain was sequenced during a study of PD-1 blockade in classical Hodgkin lymphoma. Study-level information: With a 2-week interval, patients received intravenous nivolumab at 3 mg/kg.

Regarding time point: cycle 4 day 1 (C4D1), after less than 7 weeks of nivolumab. Relapse after autologous stem cell transplantation occurred in every patient, and brentuximab vedotin exposure varied. Data came from immunoSEQ multiplex PCR; TCRdb stores just in-frame clones and leaves some out. The sample lists fewer than 30,000 clones, approximately 79% occurring once. General study results and limits: Baseline diversity was lower in partial responders and progressors than complete responders. Diversity in CD4+ TCRs, unlike that measured in CD8+ TCRs, had risen significantly by C4D1.

This clone turned up a few times. As yet, its antigen is unknown. Germline assignment: CDR1 SEHNR and CDR2 FQNEAQ (reference sequence). This CDR3 is 14 amino acids long. Between the trimmed V and J ends, which lost 5 bases and 1 base, there was a span of 9 bases. The source of this sequence is a human donor with classical Hodgkin lymphoma. V gene TRBV7-9 combines with J gene TRBJ1-3; D is unresolved. Source: peripheral blood mononuclear cells (PBMCs), taken before the fourth cycle of nivolumab. The CDR3 region has the DNA TGTGCCAGCAGCAACCCCCGGTCTGGAAACACCATATATTTT. This gives the protein CASSNPRSGNTIYF.